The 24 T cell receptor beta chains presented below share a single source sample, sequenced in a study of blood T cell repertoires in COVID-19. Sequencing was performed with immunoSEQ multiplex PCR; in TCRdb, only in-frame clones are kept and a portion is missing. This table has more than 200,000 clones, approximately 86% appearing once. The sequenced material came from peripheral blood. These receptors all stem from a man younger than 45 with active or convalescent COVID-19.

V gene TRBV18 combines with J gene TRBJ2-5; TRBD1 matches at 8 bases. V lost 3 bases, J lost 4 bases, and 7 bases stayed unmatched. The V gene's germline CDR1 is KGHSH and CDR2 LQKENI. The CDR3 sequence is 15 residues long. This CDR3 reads CASSPVTGDRETQYF. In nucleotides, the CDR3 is TGTGCCAGCTCACCGGTGACAGGGGACAGAGAGACCCAGTACTTC.

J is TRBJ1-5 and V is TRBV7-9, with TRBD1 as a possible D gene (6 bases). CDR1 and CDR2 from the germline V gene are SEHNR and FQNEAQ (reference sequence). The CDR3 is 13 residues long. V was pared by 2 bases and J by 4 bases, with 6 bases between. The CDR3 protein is CASSLQGNQPQHF. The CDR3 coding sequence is TGTGCCAGCAGCTTACAGGGGAATCAGCCCCAGCATTTT.

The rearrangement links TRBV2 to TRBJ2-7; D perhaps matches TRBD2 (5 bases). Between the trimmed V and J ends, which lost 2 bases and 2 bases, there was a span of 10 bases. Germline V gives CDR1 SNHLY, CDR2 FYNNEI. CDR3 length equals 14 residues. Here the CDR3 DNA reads TGTGCCAGCAGTGAACGGGGAGCCACCTACGAGCAGTACTTC. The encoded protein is CASSERGATYEQYF. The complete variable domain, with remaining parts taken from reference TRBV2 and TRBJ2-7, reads EPEVTQTPSHQVTQMGQEVILRCVPISNHLYFYWYRQILGQKVEFLVSFYNNEISEKSEIFDDQFSVERPDGSNFTLKIRSTKLEDSAMYFCASSERGATYEQYFGPGTRLTVT.

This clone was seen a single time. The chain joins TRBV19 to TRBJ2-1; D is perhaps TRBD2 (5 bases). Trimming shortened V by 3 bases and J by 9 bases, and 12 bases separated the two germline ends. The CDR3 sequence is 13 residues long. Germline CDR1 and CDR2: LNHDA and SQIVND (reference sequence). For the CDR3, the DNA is TGTGCCAGTAGTATCGAACGGGGTGCTGAGCAGTTCTTC. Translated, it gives CASSIERGAEQFF.

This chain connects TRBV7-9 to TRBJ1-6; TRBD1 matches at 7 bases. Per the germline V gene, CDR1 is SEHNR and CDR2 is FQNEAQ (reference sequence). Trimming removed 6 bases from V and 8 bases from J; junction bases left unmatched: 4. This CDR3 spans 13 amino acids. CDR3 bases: TGTGCCAGCAGGGGACAGATCGATTCACCCCTCCACTTT. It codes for CASRGQIDSPLHF.

The CDR3 sequence: CATSLAGRGQGPSGNTIYF. CDR3 DNA sequence: TGTGCCACCAGTTTGGCGGGTAGGGGACAGGGACCCTCTGGAAACACCATATATTTT. The chain joins TRBV24-1 to TRBJ1-3, with TRBD1 matching over 9 bases. With V trimmed by 6 bases and J by 0 bases, 14 bases remained unmatched. Germline values: CDR1 KGHDR, CDR2 SFDVKD. CDR3 length: 19 residues.

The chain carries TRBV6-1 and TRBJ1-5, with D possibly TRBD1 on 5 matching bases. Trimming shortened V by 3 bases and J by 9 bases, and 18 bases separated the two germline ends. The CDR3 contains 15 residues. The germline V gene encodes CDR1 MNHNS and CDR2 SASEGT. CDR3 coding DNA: TGTGCCAGCAGTGAGGTCAGGCCGGGGGATGGGCCCCAGCATTTT. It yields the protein CASSEVRPGDGPQHF.

The CDR3 region is CASSSATGSGEQYF. The DNA for the CDR3 is TGTGCCAGCAGCTCCGCGACAGGGTCGGGGGAGCAGTACTTC. V usage is TRBV7-9 and J usage is TRBJ2-7, with 7 bases lining up with TRBD1. The ends lost 4 bases at V and 7 bases at J; junction bases unmatched: 10. Per germline, CDR1 SEHNR and CDR2 FQNEAQ (reference sequence). The CDR3 extends over 14 amino acids.

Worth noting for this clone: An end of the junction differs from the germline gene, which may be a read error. CDR3 amino acids: CVSISSPGPSLEQYF. The CDR3 nucleotides are TGTGTCAGCATATCCAGCCCAGGGCCCTCTTTGGAGCAGTACTTC. J is TRBJ2-7 and V is TRBV7-2; possible D gene TRBD1, 5 bases. The CDR3 runs to 15 residues. Germline V gene data show CDR1 as SGHTA and CDR2 as FQGNSA.

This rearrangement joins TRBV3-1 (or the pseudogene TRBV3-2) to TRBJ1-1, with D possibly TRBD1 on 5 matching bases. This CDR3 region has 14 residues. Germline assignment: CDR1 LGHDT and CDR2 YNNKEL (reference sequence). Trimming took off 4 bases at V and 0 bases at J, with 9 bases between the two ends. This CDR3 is CASSLTAMNTEAFF. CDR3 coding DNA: TGTGCCAGCAGCCTGACAGCCATGAACACTGAAGCTTTCTTT.

As DNA, the CDR3 is TGTGCCAGCTCACCTTATAATGACAGGGGCAGGACTGAAGCTTTCTTT. Translated: CASSPYNDRGRTEAFF. This chain links TRBV18 with TRBJ1-1, with 8 bases aligning to TRBD1. J was trimmed by 5 bases and V by 3 bases; bases with no gene match: 11. The CDR3 length is 16 residues. Germline V gene data show CDR1 as KGHSH and CDR2 as LQKENI.

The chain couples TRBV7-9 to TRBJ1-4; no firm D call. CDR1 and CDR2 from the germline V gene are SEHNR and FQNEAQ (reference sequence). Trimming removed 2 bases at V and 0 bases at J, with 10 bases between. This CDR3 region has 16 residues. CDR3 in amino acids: CASSLISGSTNEKLFF. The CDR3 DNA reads TGTGCCAGCAGCTTAATCTCGGGATCAACTAATGAAAAACTGTTTTTT.

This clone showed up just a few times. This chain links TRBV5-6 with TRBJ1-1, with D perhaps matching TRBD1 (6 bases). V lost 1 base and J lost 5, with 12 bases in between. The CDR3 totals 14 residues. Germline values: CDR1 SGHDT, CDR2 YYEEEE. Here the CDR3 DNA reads TGTGCCAGCAGCTTGCGGACAGTAGATACTGAAGCTTTCTTT. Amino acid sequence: CASSLRTVDTEAFF. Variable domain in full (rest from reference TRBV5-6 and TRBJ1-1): DAGVTQSPTHLIKTRGQQVTLRCSPKSGHDTVSWYQQALGQGPQFIFQYYEEEERQRGNFPDRFSGHQFPNYSSELNVNALLLGDSALYLCASSLRTVDTEAFFGQGTRLTVV.

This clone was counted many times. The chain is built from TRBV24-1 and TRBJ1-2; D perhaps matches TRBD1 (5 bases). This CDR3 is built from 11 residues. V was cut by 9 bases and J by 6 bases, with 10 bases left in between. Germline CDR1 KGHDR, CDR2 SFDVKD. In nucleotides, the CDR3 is TGTGCCACCCCAGGGCATAATGGCTACACCTTC. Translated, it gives CATPGHNGYTF.

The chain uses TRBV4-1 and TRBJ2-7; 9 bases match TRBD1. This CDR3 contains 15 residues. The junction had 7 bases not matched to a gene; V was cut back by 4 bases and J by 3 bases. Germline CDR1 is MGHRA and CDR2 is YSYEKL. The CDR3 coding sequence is TGCGCCAGCAGCCGCGTAGGACAGGGGATCTACGAGCAGTACTTC. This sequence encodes CASSRVGQGIYEQYF.

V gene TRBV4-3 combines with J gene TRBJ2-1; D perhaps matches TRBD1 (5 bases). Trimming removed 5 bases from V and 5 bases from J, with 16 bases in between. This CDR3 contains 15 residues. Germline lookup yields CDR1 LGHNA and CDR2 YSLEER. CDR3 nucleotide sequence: TGCGCCAGCAGCGGACAAGATGACGATCACAATGAGCAGTTCTTC. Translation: CASSGQDDDHNEQFF.

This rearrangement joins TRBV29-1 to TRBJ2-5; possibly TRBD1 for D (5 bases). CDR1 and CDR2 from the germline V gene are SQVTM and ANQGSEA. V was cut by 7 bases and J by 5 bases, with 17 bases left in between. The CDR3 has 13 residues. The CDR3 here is CSAQAASWETQYF. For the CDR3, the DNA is TGCAGCGCACAGGCGGCCAGCTGGGAGACCCAGTACTTC.

CDR3 protein: CATSKLGTGASSYNEQFF. The CDR3 DNA reads TGTGCCACCAGCAAGTTGGGGACAGGCGCAAGCTCCTACAATGAGCAGTTCTTC. This rearrangement joins TRBV15 to TRBJ2-1; 8 bases are shared with TRBD1. The trim removed 4 bases at V and 0 bases at J, leaving 11 bases unmatched. The CDR3 extends over 18 amino acids. CDR1 is LNHNV and CDR2 is YYDKDF in the germline V gene (reference sequence).

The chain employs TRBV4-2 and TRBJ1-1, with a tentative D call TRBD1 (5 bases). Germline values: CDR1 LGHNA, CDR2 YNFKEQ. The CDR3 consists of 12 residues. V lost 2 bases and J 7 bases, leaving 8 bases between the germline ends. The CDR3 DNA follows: TGTGCCAGCAGCCAACAGGGAGGTGAAGCTTTCTTT. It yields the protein CASSQQGGEAFF.

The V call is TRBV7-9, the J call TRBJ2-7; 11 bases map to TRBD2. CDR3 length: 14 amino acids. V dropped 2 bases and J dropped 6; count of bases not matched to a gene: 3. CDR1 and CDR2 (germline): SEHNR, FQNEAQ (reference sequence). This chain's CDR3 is CASSLTSGGGEQYF. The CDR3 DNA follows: TGTGCCAGCAGCTTAACTAGCGGGGGAGGCGAGCAGTACTTC.

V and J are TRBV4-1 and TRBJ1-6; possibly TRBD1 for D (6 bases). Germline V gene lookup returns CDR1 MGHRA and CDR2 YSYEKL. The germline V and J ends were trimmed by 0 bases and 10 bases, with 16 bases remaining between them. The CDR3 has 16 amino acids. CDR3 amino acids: CASSQEGRGGGSPLHF. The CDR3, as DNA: TGCGCCAGCAGCCAAGAGGGGAGAGGGGGTGGCTCACCCCTCCACTTT.

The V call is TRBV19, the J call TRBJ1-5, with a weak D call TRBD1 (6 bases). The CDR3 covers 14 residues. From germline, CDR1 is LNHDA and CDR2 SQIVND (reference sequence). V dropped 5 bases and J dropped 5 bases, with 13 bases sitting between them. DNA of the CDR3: TGTGCCAGTAGTGATGGACAGATAGATCAGCCCCAGCATTTT. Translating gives CASSDGQIDQPQHF.

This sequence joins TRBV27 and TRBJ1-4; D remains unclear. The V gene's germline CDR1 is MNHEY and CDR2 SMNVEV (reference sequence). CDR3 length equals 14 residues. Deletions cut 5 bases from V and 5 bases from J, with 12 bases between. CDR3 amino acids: CASSRRQRNEKLFF. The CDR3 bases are TGTGCCAGCAGTCGTCGTCAGCGGAATGAAAAACTGTTTTTT. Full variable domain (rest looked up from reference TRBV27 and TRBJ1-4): EAQVTQNPRYLITVTGKKLTVTCSQNMNHEYMSWYRQDPGLGLRQIYYSMNVEVTDKGDVPEGYKVSRKEKRNFPLILESPSPNQTSLYFCASSRRQRNEKLFFGSGTQLSVL.

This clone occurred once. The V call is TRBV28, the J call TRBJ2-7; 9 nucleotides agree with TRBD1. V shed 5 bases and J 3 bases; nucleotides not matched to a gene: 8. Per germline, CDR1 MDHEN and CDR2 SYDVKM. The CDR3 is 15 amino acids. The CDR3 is CASSIPGQGYYEQYF. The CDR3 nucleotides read TGTGCCAGCAGTATTCCGGGACAGGGCTACTACGAGCAGTACTTC. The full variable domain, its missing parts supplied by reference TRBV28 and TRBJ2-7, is DVKVTQSSRYLVKRTGEKVFLECVQDMDHENMFWYRQDPGLGLRLIYFSYDVKMKEKGDIPEGYSVSREKKERFSLILESASTNQTSMYLCASSIPGQGYYEQYFGPGTRLTVT.